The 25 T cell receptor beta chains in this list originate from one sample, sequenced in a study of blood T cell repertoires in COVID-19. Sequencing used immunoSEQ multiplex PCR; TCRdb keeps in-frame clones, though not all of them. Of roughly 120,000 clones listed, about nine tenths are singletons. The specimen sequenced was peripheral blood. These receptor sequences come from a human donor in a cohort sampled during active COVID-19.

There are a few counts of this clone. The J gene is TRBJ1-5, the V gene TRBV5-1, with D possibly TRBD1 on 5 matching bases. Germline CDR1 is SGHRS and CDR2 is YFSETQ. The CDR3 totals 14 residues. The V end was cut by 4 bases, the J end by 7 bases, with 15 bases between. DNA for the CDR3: TGCGCCAGCAGCCCCGACGGGGGTAGCCAGCCCCAGCATTTT. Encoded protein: CASSPDGGSQPQHF.

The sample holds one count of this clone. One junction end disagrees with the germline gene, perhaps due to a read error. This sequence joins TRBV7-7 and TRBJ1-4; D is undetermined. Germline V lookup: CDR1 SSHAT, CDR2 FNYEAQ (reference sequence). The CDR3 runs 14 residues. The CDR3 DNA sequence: TGTGCTAGCAGCCTTAGCGGGGTCGGTGAAAAACTGTTTTTT. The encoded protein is CASSLSGVGEKLFF.

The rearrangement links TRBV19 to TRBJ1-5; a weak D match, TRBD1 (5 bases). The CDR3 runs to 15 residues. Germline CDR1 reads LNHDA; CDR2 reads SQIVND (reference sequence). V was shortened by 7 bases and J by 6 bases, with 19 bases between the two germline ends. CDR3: CASKVIGVGGQPQHF. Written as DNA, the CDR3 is TGTGCCAGTAAGGTCATCGGGGTCGGGGGTCAGCCCCAGCATTTT.

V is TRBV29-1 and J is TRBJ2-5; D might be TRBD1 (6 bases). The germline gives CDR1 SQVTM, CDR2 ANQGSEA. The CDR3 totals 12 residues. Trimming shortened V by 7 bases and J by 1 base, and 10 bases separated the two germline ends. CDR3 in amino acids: CSAGTPQETQYF. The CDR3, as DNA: TGCAGCGCCGGGACACCCCAAGAGACCCAGTACTTC.

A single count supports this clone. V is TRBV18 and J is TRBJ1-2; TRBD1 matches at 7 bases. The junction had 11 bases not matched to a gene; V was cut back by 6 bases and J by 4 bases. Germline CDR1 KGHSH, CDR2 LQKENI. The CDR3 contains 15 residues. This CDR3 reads CASSPLDRSGYGYTF. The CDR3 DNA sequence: TGTGCCAGCTCTCCCCTGGACAGGTCTGGCTATGGCTACACCTTC.

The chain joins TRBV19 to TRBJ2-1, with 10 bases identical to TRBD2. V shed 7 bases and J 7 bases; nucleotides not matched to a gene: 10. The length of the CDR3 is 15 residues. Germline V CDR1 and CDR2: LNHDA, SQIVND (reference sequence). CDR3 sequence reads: CASTLGASGSNEQFF. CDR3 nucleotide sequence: TGTGCCAGTACCCTGGGGGCTAGCGGGAGTAATGAGCAGTTCTTC.

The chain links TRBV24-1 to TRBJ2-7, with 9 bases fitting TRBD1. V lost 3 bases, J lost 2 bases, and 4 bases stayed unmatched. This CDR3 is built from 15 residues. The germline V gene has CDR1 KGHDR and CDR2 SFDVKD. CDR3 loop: CATSDAGTGPYEQYF. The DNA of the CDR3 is TGTGCCACCAGTGATGCCGGGACAGGGCCCTACGAGCAGTACTTC.

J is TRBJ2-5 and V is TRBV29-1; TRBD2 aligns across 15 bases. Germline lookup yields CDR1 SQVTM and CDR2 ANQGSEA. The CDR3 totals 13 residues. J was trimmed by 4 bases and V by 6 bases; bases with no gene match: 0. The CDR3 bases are TGCAGCGTGGGACTAGCGGGAGGAGAGACCCAGTACTTC. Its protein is CSVGLAGGETQYF.

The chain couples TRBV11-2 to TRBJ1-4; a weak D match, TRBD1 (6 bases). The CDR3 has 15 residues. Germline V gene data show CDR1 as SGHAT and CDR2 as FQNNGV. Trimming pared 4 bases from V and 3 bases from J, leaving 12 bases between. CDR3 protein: CASSSQGGANEKLFF. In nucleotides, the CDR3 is TGTGCCAGCAGCTCCCAAGGGGGGGCTAATGAAAAACTGTTTTTT.

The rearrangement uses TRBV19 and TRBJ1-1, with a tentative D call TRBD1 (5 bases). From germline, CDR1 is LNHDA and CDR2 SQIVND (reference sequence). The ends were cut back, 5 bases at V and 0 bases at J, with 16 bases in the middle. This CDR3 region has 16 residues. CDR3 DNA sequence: TGTGCCAGTAGTCCACTTTCGGGGGTATTGAACACTGAAGCTTTCTTT. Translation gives CASSPLSGVLNTEAFF.

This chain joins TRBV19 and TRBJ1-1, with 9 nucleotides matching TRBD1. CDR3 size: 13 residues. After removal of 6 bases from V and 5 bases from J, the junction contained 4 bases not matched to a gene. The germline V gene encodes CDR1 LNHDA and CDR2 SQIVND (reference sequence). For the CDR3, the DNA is TGTGCCAGTAGGGGACAGGGAGTTACTGAAGCTTTCTTT. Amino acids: CASRGQGVTEAFF.

The CDR3 is CSASRDRVNTEAFF. CDR3 DNA sequence: TGCAGTGCTAGTCGGGACAGGGTGAACACTGAAGCTTTCTTT. The chain is built from TRBV20-1 and TRBJ1-1, with 9 bases that match TRBD1. The CDR3 totals 14 residues. Trimming cost V 3 bases and J 0 bases; bases outside gene matches: 2. Germline V gene lookup returns CDR1 DFQATT and CDR2 SNEGSKA (reference sequence).

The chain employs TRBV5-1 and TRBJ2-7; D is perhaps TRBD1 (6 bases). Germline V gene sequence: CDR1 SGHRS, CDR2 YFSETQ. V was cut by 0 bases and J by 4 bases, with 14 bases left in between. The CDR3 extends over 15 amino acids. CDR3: CASSLGGTQNYEQYF. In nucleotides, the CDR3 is TGCGCCAGCAGCTTGGGTGGGACACAGAATTACGAGCAGTACTTC.

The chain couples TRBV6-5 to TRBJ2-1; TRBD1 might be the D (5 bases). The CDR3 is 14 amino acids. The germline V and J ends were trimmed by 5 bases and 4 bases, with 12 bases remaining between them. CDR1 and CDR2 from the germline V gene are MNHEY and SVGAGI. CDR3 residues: CASSPDRQYNEQFF. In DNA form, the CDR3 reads TGTGCCAGCAGTCCCGACCGACAGTACAATGAGCAGTTCTTC.

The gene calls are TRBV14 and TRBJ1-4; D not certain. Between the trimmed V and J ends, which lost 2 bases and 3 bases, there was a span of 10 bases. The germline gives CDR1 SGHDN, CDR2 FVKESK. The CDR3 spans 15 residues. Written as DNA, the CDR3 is TGTGCCAGCAGCCAAAATGGGAGACCTAATGAAAAACTGTTTTTT. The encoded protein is CASSQNGRPNEKLFF. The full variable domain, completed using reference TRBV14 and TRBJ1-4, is EAGVTQFPSHSVIEKGQTVTLRCDPISGHDNLYWYRRVMGKEIKFLLHFVKESKQDESGMPNNRFLAERTGGTYSTLKVQPAELEDSGVYFCASSQNGRPNEKLFFGSGTQLSVL.

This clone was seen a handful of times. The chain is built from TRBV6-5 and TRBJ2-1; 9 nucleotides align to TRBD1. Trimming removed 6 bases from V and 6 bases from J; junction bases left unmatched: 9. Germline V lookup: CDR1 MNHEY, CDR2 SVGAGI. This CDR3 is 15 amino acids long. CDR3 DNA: TGTGCCAGCAGGCCCGCCGGGACAGGGACCAATGAGCAGTTCTTC. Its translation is CASRPAGTGTNEQFF.

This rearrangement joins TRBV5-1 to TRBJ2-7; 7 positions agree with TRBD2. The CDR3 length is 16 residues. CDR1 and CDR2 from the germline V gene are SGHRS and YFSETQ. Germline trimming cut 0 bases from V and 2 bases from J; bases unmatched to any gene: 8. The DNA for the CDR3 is TGCGCCAGCAGCTTGGCCGGGGCTAGCGGAGCCTACGAGCAGTACTTC. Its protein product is CASSLAGASGAYEQYF.

The CDR3 loop is CASSPTGSRYYEQYF. In DNA form, the CDR3 reads TGTGCCAGCAGCCCAACAGGGTCGCGCTACTACGAGCAGTACTTC. V gene TRBV13 combines with J gene TRBJ2-7, with a tentative D call TRBD1 (6 bases). CDR1 and CDR2 (germline): PRHDT, FYEKMQ (reference sequence). The CDR3 has 15 residues. Trimming shortened V by 5 bases and J by 3 bases, and 17 bases separated the two germline ends.

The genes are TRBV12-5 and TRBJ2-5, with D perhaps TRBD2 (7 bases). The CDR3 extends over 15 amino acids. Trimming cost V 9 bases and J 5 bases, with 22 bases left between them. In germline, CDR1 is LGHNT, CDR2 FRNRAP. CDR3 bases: TGTGCTAGCTCTAAAAGGGGGGGGTTCGTGGAGACCCAGTACTTC. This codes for CASSKRGGFVETQYF.

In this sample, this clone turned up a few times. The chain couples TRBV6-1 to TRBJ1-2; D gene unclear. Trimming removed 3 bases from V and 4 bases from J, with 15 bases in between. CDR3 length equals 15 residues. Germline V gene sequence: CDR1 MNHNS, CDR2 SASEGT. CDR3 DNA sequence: TGTGCCAGCAGTGACCCCGGCGGGCCCAGCTATGGCTACACCTTC. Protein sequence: CASSDPGGPSYGYTF.

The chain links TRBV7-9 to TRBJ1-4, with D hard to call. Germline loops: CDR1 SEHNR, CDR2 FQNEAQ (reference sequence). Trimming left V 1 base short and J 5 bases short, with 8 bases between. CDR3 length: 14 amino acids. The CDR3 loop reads CASSLGPGNEKLFF. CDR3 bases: TGTGCCAGCAGCTTAGGCCCGGGGAATGAAAAACTGTTTTTT.

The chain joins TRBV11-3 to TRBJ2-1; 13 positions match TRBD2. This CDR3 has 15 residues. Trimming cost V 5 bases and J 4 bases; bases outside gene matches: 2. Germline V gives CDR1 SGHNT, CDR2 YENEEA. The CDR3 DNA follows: TGTGCCAGCAGCGCGGGACTAGCGGGGTACAATGAGCAGTTCTTC. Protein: CASSAGLAGYNEQFF.

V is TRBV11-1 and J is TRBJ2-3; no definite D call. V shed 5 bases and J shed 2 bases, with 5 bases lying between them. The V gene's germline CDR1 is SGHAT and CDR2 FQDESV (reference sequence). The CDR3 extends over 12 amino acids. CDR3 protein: CASSPSTDTQYF. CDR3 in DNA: TGTGCCAGCAGCCCATCCACAGATACGCAGTATTTT.

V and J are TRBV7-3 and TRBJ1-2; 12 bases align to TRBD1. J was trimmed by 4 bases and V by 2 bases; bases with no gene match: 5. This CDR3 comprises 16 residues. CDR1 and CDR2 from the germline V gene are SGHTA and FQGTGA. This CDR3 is CASSLGGTGGLYGYTF. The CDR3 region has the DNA TGTGCCAGCAGCTTAGGAGGGACAGGGGGCCTCTATGGCTACACCTTC.

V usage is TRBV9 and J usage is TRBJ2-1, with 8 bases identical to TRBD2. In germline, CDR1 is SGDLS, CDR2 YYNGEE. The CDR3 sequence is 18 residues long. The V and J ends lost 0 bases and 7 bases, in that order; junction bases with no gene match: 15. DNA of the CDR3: TGTGCCAGCAGCGTAGCTACGGGAGGGGCGGGAGGTTTGAATGAGCAGTTCTTC. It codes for CASSVATGGAGGLNEQFF.